These T cell receptor beta chains were read from a single sample in a study of T cells in Graves' hyperthyroidism and ophthalmopathy. TCRdb used MiXCR to reprocess the multiplex PCR reads, holding one entry per CDR3 protein. The profile shows around 260,000 distinct CDR3 sequences, 25% of them singletons. Sequencing was carried out using blood. All receptors come from a man aged 35 to 55 with Graves' hyperthyroidism that later progressed to Graves' ophthalmopathy. The CDR3 runs from the conserved cysteine through the conserved F or W. The D gene is left open where the match is weak. Size values are once, few and many counts, or a class for expanded clones, and some rows have none.

j_call v_call d_call clone_size cdr3_aa cdr3_nt
TRBJ2-5 TRBV11-2 . . CASSLRPQGETQYF TGTGCCAGCAGCTTAAGGCCGCAGGGAGAGACCCAGTACTTC
TRBJ2-2 TRBV19 . many CASSIKGTGELFF TGTGCCAGTAGTATAAAGGGAACCGGGGAGCTGTTTTTT
TRBJ1-2 TRBV30 . many CAWRRSYGYTF TGTGCCTGGAGACGGAGCTATGGCTACACCTTC
TRBJ2-5 TRBV4-2 . many CASSQGGSGEETQYF TGTGCCAGCAGCCAAGGGGGCAGCGGCGAAGAGACCCAGTACTTC
TRBJ2-7 TRBV11-2 . many CASRSTGKTYEQYF TGTGCCAGCAGAAGCACAGGGAAAACCTACGAGCAGTACTTC
TRBJ1-5 TRBV28 TRBD1 many CASSYIQGTDENQPQHF TGTGCCAGCAGTTACATACAAGGGACAGACGAAAATCAGCCCCAGCATTTT
TRBJ1-2 TRBV12-3/TRBV12-4 . many CVSSLRWERDYGYTF TGTGTCAGCAGTTTGAGGTGGGAGAGAGACTATGGCTACACCTTC
TRBJ1-1 TRBV12-3/TRBV12-4 . many CASTRAGNTEAFF TGTGCCAGCACGAGGGCTGGGAACACTGAAGCTTTCTTT
TRBJ1-2 TRBV12-3/TRBV12-4 . . CASSEIRGADGYTF TGTGCCAGCAGCGAGATACGTGGGGCGGATGGCTACACCTTC
TRBJ2-7 TRBV10-3 . . CAISPDVIHEQYF TGTGCCATCAGCCCTGATGTAATCCACGAGCAGTACTTC
TRBJ2-5 TRBV6-1 . . CASRRGGVETQYF TGTGCCAGCAGGCGTGGAGGGGTGGAGACCCAGTACTTC
TRBJ2-5 TRBV29-1 . few CSARADSRGTQYF TGCAGCGCGCGAGCCGACTCCAGGGGGACCCAGTACTTC
TRBJ2-7 TRBV11-2 TRBD2 many CASRAKGLVSYEQYF TGTGCCAGCAGGGCAAAGGGACTAGTCTCCTACGAGCAGTACTTC
TRBJ2-7 TRBV3-1 . many CASSHSSYEQYF TGTGCCAGCAGTCACAGCTCCTACGAGCAGTACTTC
TRBJ2-7 TRBV20-1 . many CSARDNFVAVSYEQYF TGCAGTGCTAGAGATAATTTCGTGGCCGTGTCCTACGAGCAGTACTTC
TRBJ2-5 TRBV14 . . CASSQEAATQETQYF TGTGCCAGCAGCCAAGAGGCAGCCACCCAAGAGACCCAGTACTTC
TRBJ1-2 TRBV27 TRBD1 many CASSFVDRGRNYGYTF TGTGCCAGCAGTTTTGTAGACAGGGGCAGAAACTATGGCTACACCTTC
TRBJ2-5 TRBV7-3 . many CASSMTDKETQYF TGTGCCAGCAGCATGACAGATAAAGAGACCCAGTACTTC
TRBJ2-7 TRBV2 . many CAPGPTVYEQYF TGTGCGCCCGGACCGACAGTGTACGAGCAGTACTTC
TRBJ2-1 TRBV19 . many CASSIQGGGYNEQFF TGTGCCAGTAGTATACAGGGTGGAGGATACAATGAGCAGTTCTTC
TRBJ1-2 TRBV7-3 TRBD1 many CASSLIRGPPIFYGYTF TGTGCCAGCAGCTTAATAAGGGGGCCACCGATCTTTTATGGCTACACCTTC
TRBJ2-7 TRBV12-3/TRBV12-4 . many CASSLAEGVEQYF TGTGCCAGCAGTTTAGCGGAAGGGGTCGAGCAGTACTTC
TRBJ2-3 TRBV29-1 TRBD2 few CSVARGSGTDTQYF TGCAGCGTTGCGCGCGGGAGCGGCACAGATACGCAGTATTTT
TRBJ2-7 TRBV28 TRBD1 . CASSFKWTGASEQYF TGTGCCAGCAGTTTCAAATGGACAGGGGCGTCGGAGCAGTACTTC
TRBJ2-5 TRBV9 TRBD1 many CASSATGGRETQYF TGTGCCAGCAGCGCCACAGGGGGAAGAGAGACCCAGTACTTC
TRBJ2-7 TRBV5-1 TRBD2 few CASSVGLAEYEQYF TGCGCCAGCAGCGTCGGACTAGCGGAGTACGAGCAGTACTTC
TRBJ2-3 TRBV30 TRBD1 . CASMTGGADTQYF TGTGCCTCGATGACAGGGGGCGCAGATACGCAGTATTTT
TRBJ2-2 TRBV5-6 . many CASSPGLAPTGELFF TGTGCCAGCAGCCCTGGCCTGGCGCCTACCGGGGAGCTGTTTTTT
TRBJ2-2 TRBV27 TRBD1 many CASSLFPGQGNTGELFF TGTGCCAGCAGTTTATTTCCGGGACAGGGGAACACCGGGGAGCTGTTTTTT
TRBJ1-1 TRBV29-1 . many CSVGGSDWDLNTEAFF TGCAGCGTTGGGGGGTCAGATTGGGACCTGAACACTGAAGCTTTCTTT
TRBJ2-7 TRBV11-2 . . CASSLRPDGSSYEQYF TGTGCCAGCAGCTTAAGACCGGACGGGAGCTCCTACGAGCAGTACTTC
TRBJ2-2 TRBV13 . many CASSLDSGELFF TGTGCCAGCAGCTTAGATTCCGGGGAGCTGTTTTTT
TRBJ2-7 TRBV12-3/TRBV12-4 . few CASSVRGPYEQYF TGTGCCAGCAGTGTCAGGGGCCCATACGAGCAGTACTTC
TRBJ2-5 TRBV30 . many CAWSRGQHRSKETQYF TGTGCCTGGAGCCGTGGACAGCACAGATCAAAAGAGACCCAGTACTTC
TRBJ2-7 TRBV6-2/TRBV6-3 . many CASSQHLGATYEQYF TGTGCCAGCAGTCAACACTTGGGGGCGACCTACGAGCAGTACTTC
TRBJ2-7 TRBV30 TRBD2 many CAWSPGLALYEQYF TGTGCCTGGAGCCCGGGACTAGCTCTCTACGAGCAGTACTTC
TRBJ2-5 TRBV20-1 . many CSLRGEETQYF TGCAGTCTCAGGGGGGAAGAGACCCAGTACTTC
TRBJ1-5 TRBV7-2 . . CASSRDVGNQPQHF TGTGCCAGCAGCCGGGACGTCGGCAATCAGCCCCAGCATTTT
TRBJ2-2 TRBV24-1 . few CATSAPGWQAVNTGELFF TGTGCCACCAGTGCCCCGGGCTGGCAGGCGGTTAACACCGGGGAGCTGTTTTTT
TRBJ2-7 TRBV6-1 . many CATDSYEQYF TGTGCCACGGATTCCTACGAGCAGTACTTC
TRBJ2-5 TRBV20-1 TRBD2 . CSALGLAGGIETQYF TGCAGTGCCCTCGGACTAGCGGGGGGGATAGAGACCCAGTACTTC
TRBJ1-1 TRBV19 . . CASSIGTPSLAFF TGTGCCAGTAGTATTGGGACCCCATCTTTAGCTTTCTTT
TRBJ1-1 TRBV6-1 . few CASSERQGLDEAFF TGTGCCAGCAGTGAACGCCAGGGGTTGGATGAAGCTTTCTTT
TRBJ1-5 TRBV12-3/TRBV12-4 . once CASSLGGQQPQHF TGTGCCAGCAGTTTAGGGGGGCAGCAGCCCCAGCATTTT
TRBJ1-2 TRBV12-3/TRBV12-4 TRBD1 many CASSPDRGRIYGYTF TGTGCCAGCAGCCCAGACAGGGGGCGAATCTATGGCTACACCTTC
TRBJ2-5 TRBV12-3/TRBV12-4 . many CASSLGGYAETQYF TGTGCCAGCAGTTTGGGCGGCTACGCGGAGACCCAGTACTTC
TRBJ1-3 TRBV15 . many CATSRDRTTYTIYF TGTGCCACCAGCAGAGATCGTACGACCTACACCATATATTTT
TRBJ2-7 TRBV7-2 TRBD1 few CASSLVGGHEQYF TGTGCCAGCAGTTTGGTAGGGGGCCACGAGCAGTACTTC
TRBJ1-1 TRBV6-2/TRBV6-3 TRBD1 many CASSNRQGAPSGEAFF TGTGCCAGCAGTAATCGACAGGGGGCCCCCTCGGGGGAAGCTTTCTTT
TRBJ2-2 TRBV14 TRBD2 many CASRETGTRNTGELFF TGTGCCAGCAGGGAAACCGGGACTAGAAACACCGGGGAGCTGTTTTTT
TRBJ2-3 TRBV28 . few CASLNPGSSDTQYF TGTGCCAGCCTCAACCCCGGGAGTTCAGATACGCAGTATTTT
TRBJ2-2 TRBV11-2 . many CASSPLANTGELFF TGTGCCAGCAGCCCACTAGCGAACACCGGGGAGCTGTTTTTT
TRBJ1-5 TRBV6-5 . many CASVGRDTANQPQHF TGTGCCAGCGTCGGACGGGACACCGCAAATCAGCCCCAGCATTTT